This T cell receptor beta chain comes out of a study of T cells in Graves' hyperthyroidism and ophthalmopathy. From RNA transcripts, TCR beta CDR3 regions were amplified. HTBI primers were employed in a first-round RT-PCR of the TCR CDR3. TCRdb analysed the multiplex PCR reads with MiXCR anew, one entry per CDR3 protein. The sample holds roughly 800,000 distinct CDR3 sequences; around 38% are singletons and the top ten take 8.9%. The CDR3 loop spans 16 amino acids. Trimming removed 5 bases from V and 2 bases from J, with 18 bases in between. The germline V gene has CDR1 SGHDN and CDR2 FVKESK. The sample holds a few counts of this clonotype.

This chain connects TRBV14 to TRBJ1-1, with D possibly TRBD1 on 6 matching bases. The clonotype comes from a man between 18 and 29 years old with Graves' hyperthyroidism. The sample comprised blood. Here the CDR3 DNA reads TGTGCCAGCAGCACGTCAGGGGTCGGAGTAAACACTGAAGCTTTCTTT. This codes for CASSTSGVGVNTEAFF.